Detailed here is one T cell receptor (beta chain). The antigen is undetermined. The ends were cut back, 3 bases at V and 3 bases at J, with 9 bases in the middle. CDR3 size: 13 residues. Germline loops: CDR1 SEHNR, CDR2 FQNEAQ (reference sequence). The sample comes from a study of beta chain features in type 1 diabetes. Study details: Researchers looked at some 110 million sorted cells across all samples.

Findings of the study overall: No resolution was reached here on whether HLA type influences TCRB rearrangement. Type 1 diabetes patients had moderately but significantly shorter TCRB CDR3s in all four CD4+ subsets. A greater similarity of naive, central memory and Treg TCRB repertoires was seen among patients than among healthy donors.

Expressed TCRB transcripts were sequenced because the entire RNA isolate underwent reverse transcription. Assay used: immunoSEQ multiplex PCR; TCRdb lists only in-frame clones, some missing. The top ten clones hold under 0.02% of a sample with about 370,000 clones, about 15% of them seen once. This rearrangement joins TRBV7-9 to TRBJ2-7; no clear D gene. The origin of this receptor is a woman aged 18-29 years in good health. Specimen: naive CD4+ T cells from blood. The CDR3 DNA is TGTGCCAGCAGCTTCGGGTCGGACTACGAGCAGTACTTC. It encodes CASSFGSDYEQYF.